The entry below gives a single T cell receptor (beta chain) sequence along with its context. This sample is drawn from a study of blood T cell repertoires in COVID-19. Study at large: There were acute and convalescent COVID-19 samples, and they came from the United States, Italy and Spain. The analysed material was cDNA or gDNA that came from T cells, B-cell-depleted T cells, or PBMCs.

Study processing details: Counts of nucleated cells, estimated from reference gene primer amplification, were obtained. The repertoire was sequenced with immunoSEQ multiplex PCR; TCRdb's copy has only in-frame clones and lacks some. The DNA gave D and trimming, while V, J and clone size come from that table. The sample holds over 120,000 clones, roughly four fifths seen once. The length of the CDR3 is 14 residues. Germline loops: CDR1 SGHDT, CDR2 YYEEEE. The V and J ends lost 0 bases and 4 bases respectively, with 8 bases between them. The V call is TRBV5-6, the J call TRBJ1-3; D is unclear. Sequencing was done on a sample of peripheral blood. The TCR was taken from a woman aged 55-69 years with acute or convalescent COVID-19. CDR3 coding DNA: TGTGCCAGCAGCTTGGAAAAAGCCGGAAACACCATATATTTT. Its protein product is CASSLEKAGNTIYF. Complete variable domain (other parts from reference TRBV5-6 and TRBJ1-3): DAGVTQSPTHLIKTRGQQVTLRCSPKSGHDTVSWYQQALGQGPQFIFQYYEEEERQRGNFPDRFSGHQFPNYSSELNVNALLLGDSALYLCASSLEKAGNTIYFGEGSWLTVV.